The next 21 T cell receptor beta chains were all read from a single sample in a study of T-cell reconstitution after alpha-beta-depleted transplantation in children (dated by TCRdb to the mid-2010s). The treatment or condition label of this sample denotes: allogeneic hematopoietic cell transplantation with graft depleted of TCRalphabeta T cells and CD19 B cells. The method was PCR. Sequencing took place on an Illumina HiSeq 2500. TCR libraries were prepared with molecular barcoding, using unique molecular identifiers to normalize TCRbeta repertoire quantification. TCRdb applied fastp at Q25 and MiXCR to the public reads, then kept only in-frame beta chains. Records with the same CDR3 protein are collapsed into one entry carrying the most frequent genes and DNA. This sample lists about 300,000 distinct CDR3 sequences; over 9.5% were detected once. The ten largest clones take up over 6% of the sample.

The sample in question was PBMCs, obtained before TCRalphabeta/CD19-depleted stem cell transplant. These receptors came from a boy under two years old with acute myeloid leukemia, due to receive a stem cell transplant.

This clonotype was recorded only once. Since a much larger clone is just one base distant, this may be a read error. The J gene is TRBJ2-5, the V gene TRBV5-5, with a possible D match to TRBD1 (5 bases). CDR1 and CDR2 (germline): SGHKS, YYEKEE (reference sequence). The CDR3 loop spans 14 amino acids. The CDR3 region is CTSSLQGRLETQYF. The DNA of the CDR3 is TGTACCAGCAGCCTGCAGGGAAGGTTAGAGACCCAGTACTTC.

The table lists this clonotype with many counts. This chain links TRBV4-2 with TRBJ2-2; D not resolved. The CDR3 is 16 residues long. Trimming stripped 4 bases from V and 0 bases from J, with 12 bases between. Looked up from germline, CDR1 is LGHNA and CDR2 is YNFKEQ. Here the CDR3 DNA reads TGTGCCAGCAGCCCTCAGGCTAATGCGAACACCGGGGAGCTGTTTTTT. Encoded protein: CASSPQANANTGELFF.

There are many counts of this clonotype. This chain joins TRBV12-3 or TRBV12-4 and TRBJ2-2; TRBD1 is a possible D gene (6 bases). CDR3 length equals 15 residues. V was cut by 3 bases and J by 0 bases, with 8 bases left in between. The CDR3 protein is CASSFGQTNTGELFF. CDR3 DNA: TGTGCCAGCAGTTTTGGACAGACGAACACCGGGGAGCTGTTTTTT.

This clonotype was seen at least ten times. The CDR3, as DNA: TGCGCCAGCAGCCAAGTCCCTGGGAGGAGGGACAATGAGCAGTTCTTC. Translation: CASSQVPGRRDNEQFF. This chain links TRBV4-3 with TRBJ2-1, with TRBD2 as a possible D gene (6 bases). The V end was cut by 1 base, the J end by 5 bases, with 15 bases between. Germline V gene lookup returns CDR1 LGHNA and CDR2 YSLEER. The CDR3 extends over 16 amino acids.

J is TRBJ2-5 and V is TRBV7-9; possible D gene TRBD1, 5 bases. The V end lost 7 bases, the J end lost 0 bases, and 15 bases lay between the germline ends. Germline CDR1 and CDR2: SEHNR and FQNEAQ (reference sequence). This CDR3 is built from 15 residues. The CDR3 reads CASIQQAPNQETQYF. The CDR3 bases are TGTGCCAGCATCCAACAGGCCCCAAACCAAGAGACCCAGTACTTC.

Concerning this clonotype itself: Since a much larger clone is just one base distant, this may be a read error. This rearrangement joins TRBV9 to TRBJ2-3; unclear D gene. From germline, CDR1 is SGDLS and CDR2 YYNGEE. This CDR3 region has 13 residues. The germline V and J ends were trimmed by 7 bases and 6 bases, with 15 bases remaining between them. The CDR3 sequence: CASSAGVRDTQYF. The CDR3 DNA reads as TGTGCCAGCTCTGCTGGGGTCAGGGATACGCAGTATTTT.

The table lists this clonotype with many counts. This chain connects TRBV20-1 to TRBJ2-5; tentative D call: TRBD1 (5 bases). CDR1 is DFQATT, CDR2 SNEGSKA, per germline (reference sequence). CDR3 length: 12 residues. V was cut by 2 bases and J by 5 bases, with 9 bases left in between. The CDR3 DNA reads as TGCAGTGCTAGACCCCCAGGGGAGACCCAGTACTTC. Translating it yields CSARPPGETQYF.

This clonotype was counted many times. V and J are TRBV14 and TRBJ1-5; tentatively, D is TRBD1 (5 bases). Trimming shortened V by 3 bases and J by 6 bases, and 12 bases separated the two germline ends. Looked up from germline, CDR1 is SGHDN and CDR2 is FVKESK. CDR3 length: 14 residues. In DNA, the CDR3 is TGTGCCAGCAGCCAGCTGGGGGGAAGTCAGCCCCAGCATTTT. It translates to CASSQLGGSQPQHF.

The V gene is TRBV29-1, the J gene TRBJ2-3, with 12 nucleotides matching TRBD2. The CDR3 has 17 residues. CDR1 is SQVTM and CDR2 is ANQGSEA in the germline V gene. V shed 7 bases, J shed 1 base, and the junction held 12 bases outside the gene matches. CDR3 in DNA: TGCAGCGATAGGCTAGCGGGGGGGCCCTCCCGCACAGATACGCAGTATTTT. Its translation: CSDRLAGGPSRTDTQYF.

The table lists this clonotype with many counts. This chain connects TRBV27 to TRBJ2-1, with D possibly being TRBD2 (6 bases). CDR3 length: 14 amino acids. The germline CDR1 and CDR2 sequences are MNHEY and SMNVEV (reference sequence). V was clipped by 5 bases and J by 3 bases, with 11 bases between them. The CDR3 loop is CASSIGGLYNEQFF. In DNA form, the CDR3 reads TGTGCCAGCAGTATTGGGGGACTCTACAATGAGCAGTTCTTC.

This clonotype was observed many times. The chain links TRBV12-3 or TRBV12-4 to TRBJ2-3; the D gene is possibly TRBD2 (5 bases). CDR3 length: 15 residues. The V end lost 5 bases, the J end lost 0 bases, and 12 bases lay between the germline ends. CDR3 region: CASSRIASSTDTQYF. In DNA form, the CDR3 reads TGTGCCAGCAGTCGTATAGCGTCTAGCACAGATACGCAGTATTTT.

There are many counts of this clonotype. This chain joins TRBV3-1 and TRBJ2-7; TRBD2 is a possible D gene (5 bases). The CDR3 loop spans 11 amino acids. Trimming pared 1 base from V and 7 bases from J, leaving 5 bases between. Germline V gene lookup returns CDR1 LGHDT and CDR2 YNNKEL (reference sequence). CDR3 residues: CASSQAGEQYF. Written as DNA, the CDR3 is TGTGCCAGCAGCCAAGCGGGAGAGCAGTACTTC.

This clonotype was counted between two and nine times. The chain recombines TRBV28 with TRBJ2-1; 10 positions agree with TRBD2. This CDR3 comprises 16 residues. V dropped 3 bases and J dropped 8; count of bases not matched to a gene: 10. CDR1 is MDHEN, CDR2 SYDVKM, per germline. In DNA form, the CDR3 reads TGTGCCAGCAGTTTTCCTAGCGGGAGCTTTTTGGATGAGCAGTTCTTC. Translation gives CASSFPSGSFLDEQFF. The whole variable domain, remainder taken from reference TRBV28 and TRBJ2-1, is DVKVTQSSRYLVKRTGEKVFLECVQDMDHENMFWYRQDPGLGLRLIYFSYDVKMKEKGDIPEGYSVSREKKERFSLILESASTNQTSMYLCASSFPSGSFLDEQFFGPGTRLTVL.

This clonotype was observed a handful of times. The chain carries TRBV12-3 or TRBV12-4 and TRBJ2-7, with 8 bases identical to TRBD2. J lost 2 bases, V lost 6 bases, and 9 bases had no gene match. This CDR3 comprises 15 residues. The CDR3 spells CASRLLTSGAYEQYF. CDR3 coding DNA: TGTGCCAGCAGACTCCTCACTAGCGGAGCCTACGAGCAGTACTTC.

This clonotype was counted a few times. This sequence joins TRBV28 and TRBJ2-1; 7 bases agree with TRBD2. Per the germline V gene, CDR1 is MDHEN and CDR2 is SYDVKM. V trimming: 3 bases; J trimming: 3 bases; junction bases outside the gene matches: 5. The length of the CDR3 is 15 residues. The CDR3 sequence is CASSLWGGSYNEQFF. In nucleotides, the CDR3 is TGTGCCAGCAGTTTGTGGGGGGGTAGCTACAATGAGCAGTTCTTC.

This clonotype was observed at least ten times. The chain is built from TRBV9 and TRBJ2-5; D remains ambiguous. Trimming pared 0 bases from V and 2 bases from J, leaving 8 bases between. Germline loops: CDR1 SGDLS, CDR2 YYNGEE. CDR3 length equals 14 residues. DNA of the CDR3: TGTGCCAGCAGCGTAGCGCCGGAACAAGAGACCCAGTACTTC. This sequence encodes CASSVAPEQETQYF.

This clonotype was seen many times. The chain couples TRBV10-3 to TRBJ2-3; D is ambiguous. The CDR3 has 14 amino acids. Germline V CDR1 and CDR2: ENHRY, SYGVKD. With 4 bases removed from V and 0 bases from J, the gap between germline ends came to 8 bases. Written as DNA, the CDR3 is TGTGCCATCAGTGGGGAAACTAGCACAGATACGCAGTATTTT. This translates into CAISGETSTDTQYF.

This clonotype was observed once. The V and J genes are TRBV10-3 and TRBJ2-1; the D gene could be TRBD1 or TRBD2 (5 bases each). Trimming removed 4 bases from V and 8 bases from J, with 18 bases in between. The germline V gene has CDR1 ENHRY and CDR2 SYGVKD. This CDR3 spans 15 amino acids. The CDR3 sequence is CAISAASWGSDEQFF. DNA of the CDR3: TGTGCCATCAGTGCCGCTAGCTGGGGGTCGGATGAGCAGTTCTTC.

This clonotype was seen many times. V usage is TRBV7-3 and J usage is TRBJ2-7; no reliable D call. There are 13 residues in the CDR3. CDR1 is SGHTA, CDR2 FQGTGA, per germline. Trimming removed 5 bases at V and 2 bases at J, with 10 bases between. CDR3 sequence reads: CASSPSPAYEQYF. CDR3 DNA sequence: TGTGCCAGCAGCCCCTCTCCGGCCTACGAGCAGTACTTC.

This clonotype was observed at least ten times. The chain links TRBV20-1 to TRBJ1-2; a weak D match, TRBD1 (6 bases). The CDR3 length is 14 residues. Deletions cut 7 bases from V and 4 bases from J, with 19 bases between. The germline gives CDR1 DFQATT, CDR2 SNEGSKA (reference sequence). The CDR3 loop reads CSVRRTGPLYGYTF. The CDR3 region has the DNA TGCAGTGTTCGGAGAACAGGGCCCCTCTATGGCTACACCTTC.

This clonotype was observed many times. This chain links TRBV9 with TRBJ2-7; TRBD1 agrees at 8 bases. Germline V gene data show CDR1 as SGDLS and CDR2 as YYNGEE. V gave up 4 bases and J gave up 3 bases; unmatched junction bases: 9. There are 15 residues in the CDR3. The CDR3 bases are TGTGCCAGCAGCACCTCCGGGACAGGCATCTACGAGCAGTACTTC. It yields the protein CASSTSGTGIYEQYF.